This is a list of T cell receptor beta chains from one sample in a study of PD-1 blockade in classical Hodgkin lymphoma. Produced via immunoSEQ multiplex PCR; TCRdb's table is partial and in-frame only. The profile shows roughly 20,000 clones, under 80% of them singletons. The sequences come from peripheral blood mononuclear cells (PBMCs), collected at baseline. These TCRs come from a human donor with classical Hodgkin lymphoma. The CDR3 runs from the conserved cysteine through the conserved F or W. The order of the fields is clone size, D gene, J gene, V gene, CDR3 protein, CDR3 DNA. D genes are given only for firm matches. Expanded clones are given a class, and other clones once, few, many or no size at all.

size: .
D: .
J: TRBJ1-1
V: TRBV6-5
CDR3: CASSPRLGAGSEAFF
DNA: TGTGCCAGCAGTCCCCGGTTGGGGGCTGGTTCTGAAGCTTTCTTT

size: .
D: .
J: TRBJ2-1
V: TRBV15
CDR3: CATSRGITGGEQFF
DNA: TGTGCCACCAGCAGGGGGATTACAGGAGGTGAGCAGTTCTTC

size: .
D: TRBD1
J: TRBJ1-1
V: TRBV27
CDR3: CASSRDRGSGRPEAFF
DNA: TGTGCCAGCTCTAGGGACAGGGGATCCGGTAGGCCTGAAGCTTTCTTT

size: .
D: .
J: TRBJ1-6
V: TRBV5-4
CDR3: CASSSGVYNSPLHF
DNA: TGTGCCAGCAGTTCGGGGGTGTATAATTCACCCCTCCACTTT

size: .
D: .
J: TRBJ2-1
V: TRBV7-7
CDR3: CASSPKTRPFYNEQFF
DNA: TGTGCCAGCAGCCCAAAAACTAGACCCTTCTACAATGAGCAGTTCTTC

size: .
D: .
J: TRBJ2-7
V: TRBV29-1
CDR3: CSVVGEGGGYEQYF
DNA: TGCAGCGTTGTGGGTGAGGGGGGCGGCTACGAGCAGTACTTC

size: .
D: .
J: TRBJ2-3
V: TRBV30
CDR3: CAWSWGRGTDTQYF
DNA: TGTGCCTGGAGTTGGGGCAGGGGCACAGATACGCAGTATTTT

size: .
D: .
J: TRBJ2-4
V: TRBV5-6
CDR3: CASTVRARRLDDIQYF
DNA: TGTGCCAGCACCGTCCGTGCTAGGCGCTTAGATGACATTCAGTACTTC

size: .
D: .
J: TRBJ2-6
V: TRBV4-1
CDR3: CASSQHGSGANVLTF
DNA: TGCGCCAGCAGCCAACATGGGTCTGGGGCCAACGTCCTGACTTTC

size: .
D: .
J: TRBJ1-2
V: TRBV6-5
CDR3: CASSAIGVGDYGYTF
DNA: TGTGCCAGCAGTGCTATCGGGGTTGGTGACTATGGCTACACCTTC

size: .
D: TRBD1
J: TRBJ1-2
V: TRBV6-1
CDR3: CASSEARGTVANYGYTF
DNA: TGTGCCAGCAGTGAAGCGCGGGGGACAGTAGCTAACTATGGCTACACCTTC

size: once
D: .
J: TRBJ2-2
V: TRBV6-5
CDR3: CASSYSRGELFF
DNA: TGTGCCAGCAGTTACTCTCGCGGGGAGCTGTTTTTT

size: few
D: .
J: TRBJ2-1
V: TRBV28
CDR3: CASSFLLNEQFF
DNA: TGTGCCAGCAGTTTCCTCCTGAATGAGCAGTTCTTC

size: .
D: .
J: TRBJ1-2
V: TRBV4-3
CDR3: CASSQDWADYGYTF
DNA: TGCGCCAGCAGCCAAGATTGGGCAGACTATGGCTACACCTTC

size: .
D: .
J: TRBJ2-3
V: TRBV9
CDR3: CASSARQERGTDTQYF
DNA: TGTGCCAGCAGCGCCCGACAGGAGCGGGGCACAGATACGCAGTATTTT

size: .
D: .
J: TRBJ2-3
V: TRBV13
CDR3: CASSLQDTQYF
DNA: TGTGCCAGCAGCTTACAAGATACGCAGTATTTT

size: .
D: TRBD1
J: TRBJ1-2
V: TRBV30
CDR3: CASGQGITYGYTF
DNA: TGTGCCTCAGGACAGGGGATTACCTATGGCTACACCTTC

size: .
D: TRBD1
J: TRBJ2-1
V: TRBV11-3
CDR3: CASTGGTGGNEQFF
DNA: TGTGCCAGCACCGGCGGGACAGGGGGCAATGAGCAGTTCTTC

size: .
D: .
J: TRBJ2-7
V: TRBV4-1
CDR3: CASSQDTESYEQYF
DNA: TGCGCCAGCAGCCAAGATACAGAGTCCTACGAGCAGTACTTC

size: .
D: .
J: TRBJ1-4
V: TRBV28
CDR3: CASSLGRRGVNEKLFF
DNA: TGTGCCAGCAGTTTGGGAAGACGTGGAGTTAATGAAAAACTGTTTTTT

size: .
D: .
J: TRBJ1-5
V: TRBV6-5
CDR3: CASSYSFGVQPQHF
DNA: TGTGCCAGCAGTTATAGTTTCGGGGTTCAGCCCCAGCATTTT

size: .
D: TRBD1
J: TRBJ1-5
V: TRBV7-2
CDR3: CASSLIRGHQPQHF
DNA: TGTGCCAGCAGCTTGATCAGGGGGCATCAGCCCCAGCATTTT

size: .
D: TRBD2
J: TRBJ2-5
V: TRBV4-1
CDR3: CASSQVVLAGETQYF
DNA: TGCGCCAGCAGCCAAGTCGTCCTAGCGGGAGAGACCCAGTACTTC

size: .
D: TRBD1
J: TRBJ2-7
V: TRBV7-2
CDR3: CASMTDRGPYEQYF
DNA: TGTGCCAGCATGACTGACAGGGGGCCCTACGAGCAGTACTTC

size: few
D: .
J: TRBJ1-1
V: TRBV27
CDR3: CASSLGGRVTEAFF
DNA: TGTGCCAGCAGTTTAGGGGGCAGGGTGACTGAAGCTTTCTTT

size: few
D: .
J: TRBJ1-1
V: TRBV10-2
CDR3: CASSLTGMNTEAFF
DNA: TGCGCCAGCAGTCTGACAGGCATGAACACTGAAGCTTTCTTT

size: .
D: .
J: TRBJ1-1
V: TRBV20-1
CDR3: CSTHGGEAFF
DNA: TGCAGCACCCACGGGGGTGAAGCTTTCTTT

size: .
D: TRBD1
J: TRBJ1-1
V: TRBV11-3
CDR3: CASSLPRGFRTEAFF
DNA: TGTGCCAGCAGCTTACCCAGGGGGTTCAGGACTGAAGCTTTCTTT

size: .
D: .
J: TRBJ2-2
V: TRBV11-3
CDR3: CASSFRTHTGELFF
DNA: TGTGCCAGCAGCTTTAGGACTCACACCGGGGAGCTGTTTTTT

size: .
D: TRBD1
J: TRBJ2-4
V: TRBV18
CDR3: CASSPGQENIQYF
DNA: TGTGCCAGCTCACCCGGACAGGAAAACATTCAGTACTTC

size: .
D: .
J: TRBJ2-7
V: TRBV19
CDR3: CASSRFSDSSYEQYF
DNA: TGTGCCAGTAGTAGGTTTAGCGACAGCTCCTACGAGCAGTACTTC

size: .
D: TRBD1
J: TRBJ1-4
V: TRBV4-3
CDR3: CASSLPGGFTNEKLFF
DNA: TGCGCCAGCAGCTTACCAGGGGGCTTCACTAATGAAAAACTGTTTTTT

size: .
D: TRBD2
J: TRBJ2-5
V: TRBV7-9
CDR3: CASNTGLAETQYF
DNA: TGTGCCAGCAATACAGGACTAGCAGAGACCCAGTACTTC

size: .
D: TRBD1
J: TRBJ1-5
V: TRBV6-5
CDR3: CASSSFQGANNQPQHF
DNA: TGTGCCAGCAGTTCCTTCCAGGGGGCGAACAATCAGCCCCAGCATTTT

size: .
D: TRBD2
J: TRBJ2-3
V: TRBV6-4
CDR3: CASSPSTSGGGSDTQYF
DNA: TGTGCCAGCAGCCCGTCGACTAGCGGGGGGGGATCAGATACGCAGTATTTT

size: .
D: .
J: TRBJ1-1
V: TRBV7-2
CDR3: CASSLETGRSSTEAFF
DNA: TGTGCCAGCAGCTTAGAGACAGGTCGTAGTTCCACTGAAGCTTTCTTT

size: .
D: .
J: TRBJ1-1
V: TRBV5-6
CDR3: CASSLLGGRGDTEAFF
DNA: TGTGCCAGCAGCTTGTTAGGAGGTCGGGGCGACACTGAAGCTTTCTTT

size: .
D: .
J: TRBJ1-2
V: TRBV7-9
CDR3: CASSPGWEYGYTF
DNA: TGTGCCAGCAGCCCAGGGTGGGAATATGGCTACACCTTC

size: .
D: .
J: TRBJ2-5
V: TRBV28
CDR3: CASSFAGTVQETQYF
DNA: TGTGCCAGCAGTTTCGCCGGGACGGTCCAAGAGACCCAGTACTTC